Shown below are 30 T cell receptor beta chains from a single sample sequenced in a study of blood T cell repertoires in COVID-19. TCRdb keeps only in-frame clones here, not all; method: immunoSEQ multiplex PCR. The sample records 300,000 to 400,000 clones, just over 85% being singletons. Sequencing was performed on PBMCs or T cells enriched from blood (not recorded which). These receptors came from a woman aged 40-49 years with acute COVID-19.

The chain recombines TRBV6-2 or TRBV6-3 with TRBJ1-1, with a tentative D call TRBD1 (6 bases). With 4 bases removed from V and 1 base from J, the gap between germline ends came to 10 bases. Germline V gene lookup returns CDR1 MNHEY and CDR2 SVGEGT. The CDR3 spans 14 residues. CDR3 loop: CASSSGHRNTEAFF. CDR3 nucleotide sequence: TGTGCCAGCAGTTCGGGACATCGGAACACTGAAGCTTTCTTT.

A note on this clone: Other DNA sequences of this sample code for an identical CDR3. V gene TRBV9 combines with J gene TRBJ1-2; possibly TRBD1 for D (5 bases). Germline assignment: CDR1 SGDLS and CDR2 YYNGEE. V shed 0 bases and J shed 6 bases, with 15 bases lying between them. The CDR3 covers 15 residues. In DNA, the CDR3 is TGTGCCAGCAGCGTAGCGCGGGCGGGGGGGAATGGCTACACCTTC. Translated: CASSVARAGGNGYTF.

This clone appeared a few times. The chain links TRBV5-6 to TRBJ2-3, with a tentative D call TRBD1 (7 bases). V lost 6 bases and J 4 bases, leaving 21 bases between the germline ends. CDR1 is SGHDT, CDR2 YYEEEE, per germline. The CDR3 covers 16 residues. The CDR3 DNA sequence: TGTGCCAGCAACCCGAAATCAGGGGGGCGAGCAGATACGCAGTATTTT. This encodes CASNPKSGGRADTQYF.

The chain recombines TRBV5-4 with TRBJ2-1, with 7 bases fitting TRBD1. CDR1 and CDR2 from the germline V gene are SGHNT and YYREEE (reference sequence). The V gene end was trimmed by 2 bases and the J gene end by 5 bases; junction bases not matched to a gene: 13. This CDR3 spans 17 amino acids. CDR3 residues: CASSFPPLGGGNNEQFF. The DNA of the CDR3 is TGTGCCAGCAGCTTTCCCCCCTTAGGGGGCGGAAACAATGAGCAGTTCTTC.

The chain couples TRBV6-5 to TRBJ2-7, with D tentatively TRBD1 (6 bases). The CDR3 totals 15 residues. Germline CDR1 is MNHEY and CDR2 is SVGAGI. V shed 0 bases and J shed 0 bases, with 9 bases lying between them. The DNA of the CDR3 is TGTGCCAGCAGTTACTCGACAGGTCTCTCCTACGAGCAGTACTTC. It translates to CASSYSTGLSYEQYF.

The chain couples TRBV4-2 to TRBJ2-3, with TRBD2 matching 7 bases. Germline V CDR1 and CDR2: LGHNA, YNFKEQ. The CDR3 consists of 20 residues. V lost 4 bases and J lost 6; bases outside the gene matches: 25. CDR3 sequence: CASSPRTLAGVNQLADTQYF. CDR3 DNA sequence: TGTGCCAGCAGCCCCCGTACACTGGCGGGAGTTAATCAGCTCGCGGATACGCAGTATTTT.

This clone appeared once. This sequence joins TRBV5-1 and TRBJ2-7; D gene uncertain. V was pared by 3 bases and J by 2 bases, with 9 bases between. This CDR3 has 13 residues. Germline V gene data show CDR1 as SGHRS and CDR2 as YFSETQ. CDR3 sequence reads: CASSSTNTYEQYF. DNA of the CDR3: TGCGCCAGCAGCTCGACAAATACCTACGAGCAGTACTTC.

V and J are TRBV6-5 and TRBJ1-6, with 8 bases aligning to TRBD1. This CDR3 has 15 amino acids. Trimming at V came to 6 bases and at J to 5 bases, leaving 6 bases not matched to a gene. Germline lookup yields CDR1 MNHEY and CDR2 SVGAGI. The CDR3 DNA follows: TGTGCCAGCAGCTCTAGGACAGGGAATAATTCACCCCTCCACTTT. Translating it yields CASSSRTGNNSPLHF.

J is TRBJ1-5 and V is TRBV7-9; TRBD1 matches 7 bases. This CDR3 is 16 amino acids long. The germline V gene encodes CDR1 SEHNR and CDR2 FQNEAQ (reference sequence). V lost 4 bases, J lost 6 bases, and 12 bases stayed unmatched. Written as DNA, the CDR3 is TGTGCCAGCAGCTCTGGACAGGCCGATAACGGTCAGCCCCAGCATTTT. Its protein product is CASSSGQADNGQPQHF.

This sequence joins TRBV7-9 and TRBJ2-2; 13 nucleotides line up with TRBD2. CDR3 length: 16 residues. Germline V gene data show CDR1 as SEHNR and CDR2 as FQNEAQ (reference sequence). After removal of 2 bases from V and 5 bases from J, the junction contained 2 bases not matched to a gene. CDR3 in DNA: TGTGCCAGCAGCTTAAGGACTAGCGGGAGAACCGGGGAGCTGTTTTTT. This translates into CASSLRTSGRTGELFF.

V and J are TRBV6-5 and TRBJ2-4, with a possible D match to TRBD2 (6 bases). In germline, CDR1 is MNHEY, CDR2 SVGAGI. This CDR3 is built from 16 residues. V dropped 2 bases and J dropped 9 bases, with 20 bases sitting between them. The CDR3 DNA reads TGTGCCAGCAGTTACGGAACTTTAGCGGCTCAAAGCATTCAGTACTTC. Translated, it gives CASSYGTLAAQSIQYF.

CDR3 sequence reads: CASSRGALEETQYF. The CDR3 region has the DNA TGTGCCAGCAGCAGGGGGGCCCTCGAGGAGACCCAGTACTTC. The chain recombines TRBV2 with TRBJ2-5; D is possibly TRBD1 (7 bases). Trimming stripped 6 bases from V and 5 bases from J, with 16 bases between. The CDR3 loop spans 14 amino acids. Germline V gene lookup returns CDR1 SNHLY and CDR2 FYNNEI.

A note on this clone: The sample carries other DNA sequences with the same CDR3. The rearrangement joins TRBV6-5 to TRBJ2-2, with 9 positions matching TRBD1. CDR3 length equals 15 residues. Germline V gene data show CDR1 as MNHEY and CDR2 as SVGAGI. Germline trimming cut 4 bases from V and 1 base from J; bases unmatched to any gene: 1. CDR3 loop: CASSSGQGNTGELFF. The CDR3 bases are TGTGCCAGCAGTTCGGGACAGGGGAACACCGGGGAGCTGTTTTTT.

The genes are TRBV28 and TRBJ1-4; the match to TRBD1 covers 10 bases. V lost 10 bases, J lost 8 bases, and 7 bases stayed unmatched. Germline V gene lookup returns CDR1 MDHEN and CDR2 SYDVKM. The CDR3 is made up of 13 amino acids. The CDR3 region has the DNA TGTGCCACACGACAGGGGGCGTCCGAAAAACTGTTTTTT. Translating it yields CATRQGASEKLFF.

The J gene is TRBJ1-4, the V gene TRBV7-2, with TRBD1 identical over 7 bases. Germline V gene data show CDR1 as SGHTA and CDR2 as FQGNSA. The CDR3 covers 15 residues. With V trimmed by 5 bases and J by 8 bases, 11 bases remained unmatched. CDR3 sequence reads: CASSREATGVEKLFF. CDR3 in DNA: TGTGCCAGCAGCAGAGAGGCAACAGGGGTGGAAAAACTGTTTTTT.

This chain links TRBV7-9 with TRBJ2-5; unclear D gene. The V end was cut by 1 base, the J end by 2 bases, with 14 bases between. This CDR3 spans 16 amino acids. Germline CDR1 and CDR2: SEHNR and FQNEAQ (reference sequence). The CDR3 DNA sequence: TGTGCCAGCAGCTTAGGGTTCAGTACCTTACAAGAGACCCAGTACTTC. As protein: CASSLGFSTLQETQYF. Full variable domain (missing parts from reference TRBV7-9 and TRBJ2-5): DTGVSQNPRHKITKRGQNVTFRCDPISEHNRLYWYRQTLGQGPEFLTYFQNEAQLEKSRLLSDRFSAERPKGSFSTLEIQRTEQGDSAMYLCASSLGFSTLQETQYFGPGTRLLVL.

The rearrangement uses TRBV7-8 and TRBJ1-3, with 7 positions matching TRBD1. This CDR3 is built from 16 residues. The J segment lost 4 bases and the V segment lost 7 bases, leaving 13 bases of the junction unmatched. Germline V gene sequence: CDR1 SGHVS, CDR2 FQNEAQ. The CDR3 is CASTEQGGYSGNTIYF. The DNA of the CDR3 is TGTGCCAGCACCGAGCAGGGGGGTTACTCGGGAAACACCATATATTTT.

This chain uses TRBV6-5 with TRBJ1-4; 9 nucleotides agree with TRBD1. V gave up 6 bases and J gave up 6 bases; unmatched junction bases: 5. This CDR3 contains 14 residues. Germline V CDR1 and CDR2: MNHEY, SVGAGI. The DNA for the CDR3 is TGTGCCAGCAGGGGCGGGACAGGGCATGAAAAACTGTTTTTT. It yields the protein CASRGGTGHEKLFF.

The chain has TRBV28 and TRBJ1-1; D uncertain. The germline gives CDR1 MDHEN, CDR2 SYDVKM. The CDR3 runs to 13 residues. Trimming took off 5 bases at V and 3 bases at J, with 10 bases between the two ends. CDR3 region: CASSNTLDTEAFF. The CDR3 nucleotides read TGTGCCAGCAGTAACACCCTGGACACTGAAGCTTTCTTT.

The chain combines TRBV10-3 with TRBJ2-6; 7 nucleotides agree with TRBD1. This CDR3 is 18 amino acids long. With V trimmed by 7 bases and J by 0 bases, 12 bases remained unmatched. CDR1 and CDR2 from the germline V gene are ENHRY and SYGVKD. The DNA for the CDR3 is TGTGCCATCACCAAGGGACAGACTCTCAACTCTGGGGCCAACGTCCTGACTTTC. It encodes CAITKGQTLNSGANVLTF.

V gene TRBV2 combines with J gene TRBJ1-2; tentatively, D is TRBD1 (5 bases). The CDR3 length is 15 residues. V lost 5 bases and J lost 6, with 19 bases in between. CDR1 and CDR2 from the germline V gene are SNHLY and FYNNEI. The CDR3 sequence is CASSYSFLPRDGYTF. CDR3 DNA sequence: TGTGCCAGCAGTTACAGTTTCCTCCCCAGGGATGGCTACACCTTC.

The V gene is TRBV7-9, the J gene TRBJ1-4; D gene unclear. V shed 0 bases and J shed 8 bases, with 19 bases lying between them. This CDR3 comprises 17 residues. Germline V gene data show CDR1 as SEHNR and CDR2 as FQNEAQ (reference sequence). The CDR3 loop is CASSLAGPQWASEKLFF. The CDR3 DNA is TGTGCCAGCAGCTTAGCGGGCCCCCAATGGGCCAGCGAAAAACTGTTTTTT. The variable domain in full, completed from reference TRBV7-9 and TRBJ1-4, reads DTGVSQNPRHKITKRGQNVTFRCDPISEHNRLYWYRQTLGQGPEFLTYFQNEAQLEKSRLLSDRFSAERPKGSFSTLEIQRTEQGDSAMYLCASSLAGPQWASEKLFFGSGTQLSVL.

CDR3: CAISGPGQYEQYF. As DNA, the CDR3 is TGTGCCATCAGTGGACCGGGACAGTACGAGCAGTACTTC. The V gene is TRBV10-3, the J gene TRBJ2-7, with 7 bases matching TRBD1. This CDR3 contains 13 residues. The V gene end was trimmed by 4 bases and the J gene end by 4 bases; junction bases not matched to a gene: 4. From germline, CDR1 is ENHRY and CDR2 SYGVKD.

This chain connects TRBV2 to TRBJ1-5; weak D call: TRBD1 (5 bases). This CDR3 region has 14 residues. Looked up from germline, CDR1 is SNHLY and CDR2 is FYNNEI. V lost 10 bases and J 0 bases, leaving 13 bases between the germline ends. CDR3 in amino acids: CATSGGDSNQPQHF. The CDR3 bases are TGTGCCACCTCCGGGGGGGATAGCAATCAGCCCCAGCATTTT.

This clone was found once. The chain couples TRBV6-1 to TRBJ1-1; no reliable D call. The V end lost 3 bases, the J end lost 0 bases, and 14 bases lay between the germline ends. Germline CDR1 and CDR2: MNHNS and SASEGT. This CDR3 is 16 amino acids long. The CDR3 loop reads CASSERFGLMNTEAFF. In nucleotides, the CDR3 is TGTGCCAGCAGTGAGCGGTTCGGCCTTATGAACACTGAAGCTTTCTTT.

The rearrangement joins TRBV18 to TRBJ2-7; 10 bases match TRBD2. Trimming removed 5 bases from V and 7 bases from J; junction bases left unmatched: 8. The CDR3 runs 14 residues. CDR1 is KGHSH, CDR2 LQKENI, per germline. The CDR3 bases are TGTGCCAGCTCATCGACCGGGACTAGCGTGGAGCAGTACTTC. As protein: CASSSTGTSVEQYF.

In this sample, this clone turned up a few times. V is TRBV5-3 and J is TRBJ1-6, with D maybe TRBD1 (5 bases). TRBV5-3 is classed as an ORF, of uncertain function. Trimming left V 0 bases short and J 4 bases short, with 20 bases between. The CDR3 totals 19 residues. CDR3 DNA sequence: TGTGCCAGAAGCTTGGTGTGCGGGACCTCGGGAGTTTATAATTCACCCCTCCACTTT. Protein sequence: CARSLVCGTSGVYNSPLHF.

This sequence joins TRBV28 and TRBJ2-7, with D uncertain. Trimming removed 5 bases at V and 0 bases at J, with 32 bases between. CDR1 and CDR2 from the germline V gene are MDHEN and SYDVKM. CDR3 length: 21 amino acids. The CDR3 region is CASSPYTDRVRVGLSSYEQYF. CDR3 coding DNA: TGTGCCAGCAGTCCCTATACCGACCGGGTCCGGGTAGGATTAAGCTCCTACGAGCAGTACTTC.

The chain recombines TRBV11-3 with TRBJ2-1; no firm D call. The CDR3 is made up of 15 amino acids. Germline V gene sequence: CDR1 SGHNT, CDR2 YENEEA. Trimming took 1 base from V and 3 from J, leaving 10 bases between them. The CDR3 sequence is CASSLGATVYNEQFF. DNA of the CDR3: TGTGCCAGCAGCTTAGGGGCAACAGTCTACAATGAGCAGTTCTTC.

This clone was picked up a small number of times. V gene TRBV5-5 combines with J gene TRBJ1-1; TRBD1 is a possible D gene (5 bases). CDR3 length: 14 amino acids. Trimming cost V 1 base and J 5 bases, with 12 bases left between them. Germline V CDR1 and CDR2: SGHKS, YYEKEE (reference sequence). The CDR3 here is CASSLFGRGTEAFF. In nucleotides, the CDR3 is TGTGCCAGCAGCTTGTTCGGGAGGGGAACTGAAGCTTTCTTT.